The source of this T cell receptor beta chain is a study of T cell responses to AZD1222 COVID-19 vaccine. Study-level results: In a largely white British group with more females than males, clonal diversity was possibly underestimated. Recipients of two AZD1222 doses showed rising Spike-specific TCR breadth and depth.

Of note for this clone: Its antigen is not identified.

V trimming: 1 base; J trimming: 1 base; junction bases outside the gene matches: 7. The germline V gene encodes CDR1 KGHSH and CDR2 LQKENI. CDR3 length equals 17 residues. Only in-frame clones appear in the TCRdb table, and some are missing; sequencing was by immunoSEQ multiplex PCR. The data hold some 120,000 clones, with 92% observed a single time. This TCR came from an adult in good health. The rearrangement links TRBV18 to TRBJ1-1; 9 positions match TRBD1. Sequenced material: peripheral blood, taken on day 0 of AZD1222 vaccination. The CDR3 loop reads CASSPLTGQGPNTEAFF. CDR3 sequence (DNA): TGTGCCAGCTCACCACTGACGGGACAGGGACCGAACACTGAAGCTTTCTTT.